Many counts were recorded for the clone carrying this T cell receptor (beta chain). The antigen is not known. The data belong to a study of T cells in Graves' hyperthyroidism and ophthalmopathy. Study results and caveats: Most expanded thyroid clonotypes above 0.001 also appeared in blood.

Germline assignment: CDR1 MDHEN and CDR2 SYDVKM. The CDR3 sequence is 16 residues long. V dropped 5 bases and J dropped 4 bases, with 17 bases sitting between them. RNA transcripts were the template for amplifying TCR beta CDR3 regions. HTBI primers were used for first-round RT-PCR of the TCR CDR3. TCRdb re-derived calls from the multiplex PCR reads in MiXCR, one entry per CDR3 protein. The data hold under 350,000 distinct CDR3 sequences, with over 20% observed a single time. The chain has TRBV28 and TRBJ2-2; TRBD1 or TRBD2 may be the D gene (7 bases each). The receptor's source is a woman aged 50 to 65 with Graves' hyperthyroidism. The sequencing input was blood. This CDR3 reads CASSPLFRGGTGELFF. DNA of the CDR3: TGTGCCAGCAGTCCACTTTTCAGGGGGGGCACCGGGGAGCTGTTTTTT.